The 9 T cell receptor beta chains given below trace back to one sample, sequenced in a study of control samples from healthy donors and cancer patients. Profiling relied on immunoSEQ multiplex PCR, and the TCRdb table lists in-frame clones only, not all of them. The sample carries about 96,000 clones, 85% to 95% recorded once. The sample taken for sequencing was blood. These receptors were taken from a man aged 18 to 29 in good health.

The CDR3 reads CASRPAGGEQYF. The CDR3 DNA reads TGTGCCAGCAGACCGGCGGGAGGTGAGCAGTACTTC. The chain uses TRBV6-5 and TRBJ2-7, with TRBD2 matching 8 bases. This CDR3 has 12 amino acids. CDR1 MNHEY and CDR2 SVGAGI come from the germline V gene. With 6 bases clipped from V and 7 bases from J, the junction kept 5 bases outside the gene matches.

The J gene is TRBJ1-2, the V gene TRBV6-1; a weak D match, TRBD1 (6 bases). CDR3 length: 16 residues. V shed 3 bases and J shed 3 bases, with 17 bases lying between them. CDR1 is MNHNS, CDR2 SASEGT, per germline. This chain's CDR3 is CASSDLTRDIHYGYTF. CDR3 DNA: TGTGCCAGCAGTGACCTCACCAGGGACATACACTATGGCTACACCTTC.

The chain is built from TRBV18 and TRBJ2-2; maybe TRBD1 (6 bases). This CDR3 has 15 residues. The ends were cut back, 4 bases at V and 0 bases at J, with 9 bases in the middle. Germline lookup yields CDR1 KGHSH and CDR2 LQKENI. The CDR3 region is CASSLGTPNTGELFF. The CDR3 DNA reads TGTGCCAGCTCACTCGGGACACCGAACACCGGGGAGCTGTTTTTT.

The chain's CDR3 is CASSGVGQADNSPLHF. The CDR3 DNA reads as TGTGCCAGCAGCGGTGTTGGCCAGGCCGATAATTCACCCCTCCACTTT. This chain links TRBV7-9 with TRBJ1-6, with D unresolved. V lost 5 bases and J 5 bases, leaving 16 bases between the germline ends. Germline CDR1 reads SEHNR; CDR2 reads FQNEAQ (reference sequence). The CDR3 sequence is 16 residues long. Looking up the rest from reference TRBV7-9 and TRBJ1-6 gives the full variable domain: DTGVSQNPRHKITKRGQNVTFRCDPISEHNRLYWYRQTLGQGPEFLTYFQNEAQLEKSRLLSDRFSAERPKGSFSTLEIQRTEQGDSAMYLCASSGVGQADNSPLHFGNGTRLTVT.

The chain joins TRBV2 to TRBJ1-5, with 10 bases matching TRBD1. CDR3 length equals 20 residues. Germline CDR1 reads SNHLY; CDR2 reads FYNNEI. J was trimmed by 0 bases and V by 0 bases; bases with no gene match: 11. DNA of the CDR3: TGTGCCAGCAGTGAAGCTACTATCGGGACAGGGGTTGTTAGCAATCAGCCCCAGCATTTT. As protein: CASSEATIGTGVVSNQPQHF.

This chain links TRBV28 with TRBJ1-1, with 7 bases that match TRBD1. Germline values: CDR1 MDHEN, CDR2 SYDVKM. Trimming at V came to 6 bases and at J to 4 bases, leaving 8 bases not matched to a gene. CDR3 length: 14 residues. The DNA for the CDR3 is TGTGCCAGCAGCTCTCGACAGGGTGGCACTGAAGCTTTCTTT. This encodes CASSSRQGGTEAFF.

The chain carries TRBV18 and TRBJ2-1; unclear D gene. This CDR3 is built from 15 residues. Germline V gives CDR1 KGHSH, CDR2 LQKENI. The V gene lost 6 bases and the J gene lost 1 base, with 13 bases spanning the gap. CDR3 bases: TGTGCCAGCTCGCCCGATTCGGAATCCTACAATGAGCAGTTCTTC. It specifies CASSPDSESYNEQFF. The entire variable domain, with the rest obtained from reference TRBV18 and TRBJ2-1, is as follows: NAGVMQNPRHLVRRRGQEARLRCSPMKGHSHVYWYRQLPEEGLKFMVYLQKENIIDESGMPKERFSAEFPKEGPSILRIQQVVRGDSAAYFCASSPDSESYNEQFFGPGTRLTVL.

V usage is TRBV5-1 and J usage is TRBJ1-5, with D possibly TRBD1 on 5 matching bases. Germline V gene lookup returns CDR1 SGHRS and CDR2 YFSETQ. Trimming stripped 4 bases from V and 2 bases from J, with 13 bases between. The CDR3 has 15 amino acids. The CDR3 DNA reads as TGCGCCAGCAGCGAGGGGTTTGACGGCAATCAGCCCCAGCATTTT. Translated, it gives CASSEGFDGNQPQHF. Filled out from reference TRBV5-1 and TRBJ1-5, the complete variable domain reads KAGVTQTPRYLIKTRGQQVTLSCSPISGHRSVSWYQQTPGQGLQFLFEYFSETQRNKGNFPGRFSGRQFSNSRSEMNVSTLELGDSALYLCASSEGFDGNQPQHFGDGTRLSIL.

J is TRBJ2-5 and V is TRBV7-2; a weak D match, TRBD1 (6 bases). Germline CDR1 SGHTA, CDR2 FQGNSA. The CDR3 has 15 amino acids. V was shortened by 2 bases and J by 4 bases, with 14 bases between the two germline ends. The DNA for the CDR3 is TGTGCCAGCAGCTTAAGGTGGGGGCTAGGAGAGACCCAGTACTTC. Translating it yields CASSLRWGLGETQYF.